The rows below give T cell receptor beta chains drawn from one sample of a study of shared clonotypes between healthy human individuals. TCRdb keeps only in-frame clones here, not all; method: immunoSEQ multiplex PCR. Of about 2.4 million clones in the sample, 80% to 95% were seen once. Material for sequencing was naive CD4+ T cells from PBMCs. Receptors originate from a man in his late teens or twenties in good health. Some clones in this sample may be carry-over from other donors' samples. Both conserved end residues are part of each CDR3. The D gene is left open where the match is weak. Size tells how often a clone was seen (once, few, many) or the class of an expanded clone, and some rows leave it out.

abundance: -
d_gene: -
j_gene: TRBJ1-5
v_gene: TRBV6-1
CDR3aa: CASSEAGGLGQPQHF
CDR3nt: TGTGCCAGCAGTGAAGCAGGGGGGTTGGGACAGCCCCAGCATTTT

abundance: -
d_gene: -
j_gene: TRBJ1-2
v_gene: TRBV9
CDR3aa: CASSVSTLPNYGYTF
CDR3nt: TGTGCCAGCAGCGTATCGACGCTCCCTAACTATGGCTACACCTTC

abundance: -
d_gene: TRBD1
j_gene: TRBJ1-1
v_gene: TRBV5-1
CDR3aa: CASSWGQVNTEAFF
CDR3nt: TGCGCCAGCAGCTGGGGACAGGTGAACACTGAAGCTTTCTTT

abundance: -
d_gene: -
j_gene: TRBJ2-7
v_gene: TRBV28
CDR3aa: CASSLSPNLGYEQYF
CDR3nt: TGTGCCAGCAGTTTATCCCCAAACTTGGGATACGAGCAGTACTTC

abundance: -
d_gene: -
j_gene: TRBJ2-1
v_gene: TRBV11-2
CDR3aa: CASSQGGPAENSYNEQFF
CDR3nt: TGTGCCAGCAGCCAAGGTGGTCCGGCGGAGAACTCCTACAATGAGCAGTTCTTC

abundance: -
d_gene: -
j_gene: TRBJ2-2
v_gene: TRBV7-3
CDR3aa: CASSLSPTSLVAWAHGELFF
CDR3nt: TGTGCCAGCAGCTTAAGCCCGACTAGTTTAGTAGCTTGGGCCCACGGGGAGCTGTTTTTT

abundance: -
d_gene: -
j_gene: TRBJ1-2
v_gene: TRBV9
CDR3aa: CASSGSGRNYGYTF
CDR3nt: TGTGCCAGCAGCGGATCTGGACGGAACTATGGCTACACCTTC

abundance: few
d_gene: TRBD1
j_gene: TRBJ1-5
v_gene: TRBV30
CDR3aa: CAWSGTGGNQPQHF
CDR3nt: TGTGCCTGGAGCGGGACAGGGGGCAATCAGCCCCAGCATTTT

abundance: -
d_gene: TRBD1
j_gene: TRBJ1-2
v_gene: TRBV18
CDR3aa: CASSDDRGSEYGYTF
CDR3nt: TGTGCCAGCTCCGACGACAGGGGGTCAGAGTATGGCTACACCTTC

abundance: -
d_gene: TRBD2
j_gene: TRBJ2-3
v_gene: TRBV7-2
CDR3aa: CASSLVGSGRTDTQYF
CDR3nt: TGTGCCAGCAGCTTAGTTGGTAGCGGGAGGACAGATACGCAGTATTTT

abundance: once
d_gene: -
j_gene: TRBJ2-3
v_gene: TRBV28
CDR3aa: CASSLSVPDTQYF
CDR3nt: TGTGCCAGCAGTTTATCTGTCCCAGATACGCAGTATTTT

abundance: -
d_gene: TRBD1
j_gene: TRBJ1-4
v_gene: TRBV27
CDR3aa: CASRDRGAEKLFF
CDR3nt: TGTGCCAGCAGAGACAGGGGGGCTGAAAAACTGTTTTTT

abundance: -
d_gene: TRBD2
j_gene: TRBJ2-5
v_gene: TRBV2
CDR3aa: CASRQREGRGTQYF
CDR3nt: TGTGCCAGCAGGCAGCGGGAGGGCCGAGGGACCCAGTACTTC

abundance: -
d_gene: TRBD2
j_gene: TRBJ2-1
v_gene: TRBV7-3
CDR3aa: CASSPGTSGYNEQFF
CDR3nt: TGTGCCAGCAGCCCGGGGACTAGCGGGTACAATGAGCAGTTCTTC

abundance: once
d_gene: -
j_gene: TRBJ2-3
v_gene: TRBV27
CDR3aa: CASSLVRGGTDTQYF
CDR3nt: TGTGCCAGCAGTTTAGTCCGCGGGGGCACAGATACGCAGTATTTT

abundance: -
d_gene: -
j_gene: TRBJ2-7
v_gene: TRBV5-1
CDR3aa: CASSLGTVAPGEQYF
CDR3nt: TGCGCCAGCAGCTTAGGGACGGTTGCCCCCGGCGAGCAGTACTTC

abundance: -
d_gene: -
j_gene: TRBJ2-3
v_gene: TRBV27
CDR3aa: CASRGTRTDTQYF
CDR3nt: TGTGCCAGCAGGGGGACCCGCACAGATACGCAGTATTTT

abundance: -
d_gene: TRBD1
j_gene: TRBJ2-3
v_gene: TRBV6-1
CDR3aa: CASRRDRGSDTQYF
CDR3nt: TGTGCCAGCAGGAGGGACAGGGGCTCAGATACGCAGTATTTT

abundance: -
d_gene: -
j_gene: TRBJ1-1
v_gene: TRBV5-8
CDR3aa: CAGYRPGRWGVRGTEAFF
CDR3nt: TGTGCCGGCTACCGTCCGGGTCGGTGGGGGGTAAGAGGCACTGAAGCTTTCTTT

abundance: once
d_gene: -
j_gene: TRBJ2-5
v_gene: TRBV9
CDR3aa: CASSVRTDQETQYF
CDR3nt: TGTGCCAGCAGCGTACGGACAGACCAAGAGACCCAGTACTTC

abundance: few
d_gene: -
j_gene: TRBJ1-5
v_gene: TRBV14
CDR3aa: CASSQGRGQPQHF
CDR3nt: TGTGCCAGCAGCCAAGGGCGGGGTCAGCCCCAGCATTTT

abundance: -
d_gene: TRBD2
j_gene: TRBJ2-7
v_gene: TRBV7-6
CDR3aa: CASSATRRGRAYEQYF
CDR3nt: TGTGCCAGCAGCGCCACGCGGCGGGGGAGAGCCTACGAGCAGTACTTC

abundance: -
d_gene: -
j_gene: TRBJ2-3
v_gene: TRBV25-1
CDR3aa: CASSDSLGAWGTDTQYF
CDR3nt: TGTGCCAGCAGTGATTCCCTGGGGGCGTGGGGCACAGATACGCAGTATTTT

abundance: once
d_gene: -
j_gene: TRBJ1-5
v_gene: TRBV23-1
CDR3aa: CASNTGPQPSGSNQPQHF
CDR3nt: TGCGCCAGCAATACCGGACCACAACCTTCCGGGAGCAATCAGCCCCAGCATTTT

abundance: -
d_gene: TRBD2
j_gene: TRBJ2-7
v_gene: TRBV19
CDR3aa: CASSAGTSGRSYEQYF
CDR3nt: TGTGCCAGTAGTGCTGGGACTAGCGGGAGGTCCTACGAGCAGTACTTC

abundance: -
d_gene: TRBD2
j_gene: TRBJ2-7
v_gene: TRBV7-2
CDR3aa: CASGFSGSYEQYF
CDR3nt: TGTGCCAGCGGGTTTAGCGGGAGCTACGAGCAGTACTTC

abundance: -
d_gene: TRBD1
j_gene: TRBJ1-1
v_gene: TRBV28
CDR3aa: CASSSGTGRGAFF
CDR3nt: TGTGCCAGCAGTTCCGGGACAGGGAGGGGAGCTTTCTTT

abundance: -
d_gene: -
j_gene: TRBJ2-3
v_gene: TRBV7-3
CDR3aa: CASSLDTDTQYF
CDR3nt: TGTGCCAGCAGCTTGGACACAGATACGCAGTATTTT

abundance: -
d_gene: -
j_gene: TRBJ2-2
v_gene: TRBV30
CDR3aa: CAWMGDTGELFF
CDR3nt: TGTGCCTGGATGGGAGACACCGGGGAGCTGTTTTTT

abundance: -
d_gene: -
j_gene: TRBJ2-5
v_gene: TRBV28
CDR3aa: CASSTGQGVGGTQYF
CDR3nt: TGTGCCAGCAGCACGGGACAAGGGGTTGGGGGGACCCAGTACTTC

abundance: few
d_gene: -
j_gene: TRBJ1-1
v_gene: TRBV4-1
CDR3aa: CASSQVLPGGTEAFF
CDR3nt: TGCGCCAGCAGCCAAGTGTTGCCCGGGGGAACTGAAGCTTTCTTT

abundance: -
d_gene: TRBD2
j_gene: TRBJ2-7
v_gene: TRBV19
CDR3aa: CASSRRGGLNEQYF
CDR3nt: TGTGCCAGTAGTCGTCGGGGAGGGTTGAACGAGCAGTACTTC

abundance: -
d_gene: -
j_gene: TRBJ2-3
v_gene: TRBV5-6
CDR3aa: CASSRGTEDTQYF
CDR3nt: TGTGCCAGCAGCCGGGGGACGGAAGATACGCAGTATTTT

abundance: -
d_gene: TRBD2
j_gene: TRBJ2-1
v_gene: TRBV5-1
CDR3aa: CASSGIAGSSVNEQFF
CDR3nt: TGCGCCAGCAGCGGAATAGCGGGAAGCTCTGTTAATGAGCAGTTCTTC

abundance: -
d_gene: -
j_gene: TRBJ1-4
v_gene: TRBV19
CDR3aa: CASRSGPATNEKLFF
CDR3nt: TGTGCCAGTAGATCCGGGCCGGCAACTAATGAAAAACTGTTTTTT

abundance: -
d_gene: -
j_gene: TRBJ2-3
v_gene: TRBV29-1
CDR3aa: CSGDLFWGSTDTQYF
CDR3nt: TGCAGCGGTGACCTTTTTTGGGGTAGCACAGATACGCAGTATTTT

abundance: -
d_gene: -
j_gene: TRBJ1-5
v_gene: TRBV7-9
CDR3aa: CASSGQGDQPQHF
CDR3nt: TGTGCCAGCAGCGGGCAAGGAGATCAGCCCCAGCATTTT

abundance: -
d_gene: TRBD1
j_gene: TRBJ2-1
v_gene: TRBV7-8
CDR3aa: CASSLTGARNEQFF
CDR3nt: TGTGCCAGCAGCTTAACAGGGGCTAGGAATGAGCAGTTCTTC

abundance: -
d_gene: -
j_gene: TRBJ2-2
v_gene: TRBV7-9
CDR3aa: CASSLVEGEPGELFF
CDR3nt: TGTGCCAGCAGCTTGGTAGAGGGGGAACCCGGGGAGCTGTTTTTT

abundance: -
d_gene: -
j_gene: TRBJ1-6
v_gene: TRBV2
CDR3aa: CASSGGNSPLHF
CDR3nt: TGTGCCAGCAGTGGCGGAAATTCACCCCTCCACTTT

abundance: -
d_gene: -
j_gene: TRBJ2-1
v_gene: TRBV9
CDR3aa: CASSVPGGEQFF
CDR3nt: TGTGCCAGCAGCGTACCTGGGGGTGAGCAGTTCTTC

abundance: once
d_gene: TRBD1
j_gene: TRBJ2-4
v_gene: TRBV6-6
CDR3aa: CASSYSQGAKNIQYF
CDR3nt: TGTGCCAGCAGTTACTCACAGGGGGCCAAAAACATTCAGTACTTC

abundance: -
d_gene: -
j_gene: TRBJ1-2
v_gene: TRBV5-1
CDR3aa: CASSSDSLPNYGYTF
CDR3nt: TGCGCCAGCAGCTCGGACAGTTTACCTAACTATGGCTACACCTTC

abundance: -
d_gene: -
j_gene: TRBJ2-7
v_gene: TRBV10-2
CDR3aa: CASQVRGSYEQYF
CDR3nt: TGCGCCTCCCAAGTACGGGGGTCCTACGAGCAGTACTTC

abundance: -
d_gene: TRBD2
j_gene: TRBJ2-7
v_gene: TRBV6-5
CDR3aa: CASSRTSEIYEQYF
CDR3nt: TGTGCCAGCAGCCGGACTAGCGAAATCTACGAGCAGTACTTC

abundance: -
d_gene: -
j_gene: TRBJ2-1
v_gene: TRBV11-3
CDR3aa: CASSSQGRVNEQFF
CDR3nt: TGTGCCAGCAGTTCCCAGGGGAGGGTAAATGAGCAGTTCTTC

abundance: -
d_gene: -
j_gene: TRBJ1-5
v_gene: TRBV5-1
CDR3aa: CASSLTNDQPQHF
CDR3nt: TGCGCCAGCAGCTTGACAAACGATCAGCCCCAGCATTTT

abundance: -
d_gene: -
j_gene: TRBJ2-5
v_gene: TRBV4-1
CDR3aa: CASSPPVGARETQYF
CDR3nt: TGCGCCAGCAGCCCTCCCGTGGGCGCCCGAGAGACCCAGTACTTC

abundance: once
d_gene: -
j_gene: TRBJ2-5
v_gene: TRBV18
CDR3aa: CASSPQDLGETQYF
CDR3nt: TGTGCCAGCTCACCACAAGATTTAGGGGAGACCCAGTACTTC